This T cell receptor (beta chain) was sequenced during a study of identical twins. Overall study results and limits: Twins showed weaker excess sharing in their beta out-of-frame sequences. Out-of-frame alpha sequences shared by twins were enriched for low generation probability. Insertion counts were lower in abundant cord blood beta clonotypes, a trend that memory repertoires did not show.

V was trimmed by 5 bases and J by 4 bases, leaving 15 bases between them. The CDR3 has 15 amino acids. TCRdb recomputed calls from the 5' RACE reads with MiXCR, one row per CDR3 protein. The sample consists of roughly 250,000 distinct CDR3 sequences, roughly 13% of them appearing once. On this clonotype: The antigen remains undetermined.

The receptor's source is a woman in her late teens or twenties in good health. Sequenced material: memory (CD45RO+) T cells sorted from blood. This chain joins TRBV12-3 or TRBV12-4 and TRBJ2-1; possibly TRBD2 for D (6 bases). The CDR3 DNA reads as TGTGCCAGCAGTCCCCTCAGCGGGTCTTACAATGAGCAGTTCTTC. It specifies CASSPLSGSYNEQFF.